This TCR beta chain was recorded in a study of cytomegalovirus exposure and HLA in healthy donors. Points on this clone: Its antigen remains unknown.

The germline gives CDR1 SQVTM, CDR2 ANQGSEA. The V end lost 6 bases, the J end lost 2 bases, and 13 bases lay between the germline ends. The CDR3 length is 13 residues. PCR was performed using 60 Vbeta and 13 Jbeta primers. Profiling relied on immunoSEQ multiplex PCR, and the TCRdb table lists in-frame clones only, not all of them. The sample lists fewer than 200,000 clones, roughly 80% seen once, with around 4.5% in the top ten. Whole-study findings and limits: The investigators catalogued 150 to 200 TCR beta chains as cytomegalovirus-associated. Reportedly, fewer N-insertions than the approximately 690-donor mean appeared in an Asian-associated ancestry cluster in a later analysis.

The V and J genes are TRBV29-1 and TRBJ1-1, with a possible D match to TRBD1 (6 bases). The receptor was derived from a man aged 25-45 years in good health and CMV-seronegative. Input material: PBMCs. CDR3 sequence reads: CSVRGGQNTEAFF. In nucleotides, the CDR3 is TGCAGCGTCCGAGGGGGACAAAACACTGAAGCTTTCTTT.